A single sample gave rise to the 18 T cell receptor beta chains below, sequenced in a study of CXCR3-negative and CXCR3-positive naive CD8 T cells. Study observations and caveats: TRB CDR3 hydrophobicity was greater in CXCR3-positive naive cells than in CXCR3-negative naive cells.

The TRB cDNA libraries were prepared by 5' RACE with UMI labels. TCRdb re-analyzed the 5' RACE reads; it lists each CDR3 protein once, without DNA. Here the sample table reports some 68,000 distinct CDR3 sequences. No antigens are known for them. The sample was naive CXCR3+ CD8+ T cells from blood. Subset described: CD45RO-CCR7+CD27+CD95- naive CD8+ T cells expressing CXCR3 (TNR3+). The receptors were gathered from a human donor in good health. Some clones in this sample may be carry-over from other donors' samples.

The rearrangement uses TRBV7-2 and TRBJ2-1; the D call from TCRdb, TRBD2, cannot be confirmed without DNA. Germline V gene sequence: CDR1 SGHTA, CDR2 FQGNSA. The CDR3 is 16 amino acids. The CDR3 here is CASTRTSFSSYNEQFF.

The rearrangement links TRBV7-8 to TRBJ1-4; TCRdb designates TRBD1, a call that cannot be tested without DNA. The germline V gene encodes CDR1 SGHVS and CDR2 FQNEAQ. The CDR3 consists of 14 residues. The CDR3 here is CASSSGQINEKLFF.

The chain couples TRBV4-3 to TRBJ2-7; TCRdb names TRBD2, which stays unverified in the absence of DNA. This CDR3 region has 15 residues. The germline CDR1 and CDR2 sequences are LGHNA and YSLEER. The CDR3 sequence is CASSQGLAGLYEQYF.

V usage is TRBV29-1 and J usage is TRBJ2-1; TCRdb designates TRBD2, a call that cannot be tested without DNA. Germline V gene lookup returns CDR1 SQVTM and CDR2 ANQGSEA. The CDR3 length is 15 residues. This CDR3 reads CSTTGGLAEYNEQFF.

This CDR3 is CASSYWFDGYTF. The rearrangement links TRBV6-2 or TRBV6-3 to TRBJ1-2. From germline, CDR1 is MNHEY and CDR2 SVGEGT. The CDR3 spans 12 residues.

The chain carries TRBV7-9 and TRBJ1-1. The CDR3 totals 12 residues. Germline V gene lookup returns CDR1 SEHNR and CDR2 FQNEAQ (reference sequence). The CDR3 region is CASTAANTEAFF.

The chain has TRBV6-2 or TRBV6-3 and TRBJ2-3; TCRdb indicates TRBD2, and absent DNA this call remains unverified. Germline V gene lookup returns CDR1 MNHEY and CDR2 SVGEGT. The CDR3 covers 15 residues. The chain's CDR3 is CASSYASGATDTQYF.

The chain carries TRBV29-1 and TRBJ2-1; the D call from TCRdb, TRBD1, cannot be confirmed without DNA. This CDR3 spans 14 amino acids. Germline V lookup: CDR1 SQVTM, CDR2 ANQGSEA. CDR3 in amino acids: CSTGLGDSYNEQFF.

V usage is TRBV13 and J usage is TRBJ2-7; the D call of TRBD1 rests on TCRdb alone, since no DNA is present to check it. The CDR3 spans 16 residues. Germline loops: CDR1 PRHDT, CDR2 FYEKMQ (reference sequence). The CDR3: CASSPVGDRGLHEQYF.

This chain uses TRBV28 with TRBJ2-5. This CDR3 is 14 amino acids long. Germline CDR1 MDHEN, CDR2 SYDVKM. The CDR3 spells CASSLFIITETQYF.

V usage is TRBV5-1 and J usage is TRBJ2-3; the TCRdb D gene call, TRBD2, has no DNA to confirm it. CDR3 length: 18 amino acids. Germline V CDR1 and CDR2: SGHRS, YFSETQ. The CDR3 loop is CASSLPEGSSGRPDTQYF.

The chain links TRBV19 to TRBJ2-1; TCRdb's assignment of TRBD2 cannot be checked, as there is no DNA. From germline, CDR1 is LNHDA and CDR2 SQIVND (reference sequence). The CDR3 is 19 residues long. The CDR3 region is CASSIDGGDFLSSYNEQFF. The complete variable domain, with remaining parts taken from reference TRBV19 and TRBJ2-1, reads DGGITQSPKYLFRKEGQNVTLSCEQNLNHDAMYWYRQDPGQGLRLIYYSQIVNDFQKGDIAEGYSVSREKKESFPLTVTSAQKNPTAFYLCASSIDGGDFLSSYNEQFFGPGTRLTVL.

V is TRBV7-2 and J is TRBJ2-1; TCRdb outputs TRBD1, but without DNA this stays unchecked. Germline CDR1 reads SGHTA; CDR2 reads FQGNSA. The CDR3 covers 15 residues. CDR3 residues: CASSLTTGGSNEQFF.

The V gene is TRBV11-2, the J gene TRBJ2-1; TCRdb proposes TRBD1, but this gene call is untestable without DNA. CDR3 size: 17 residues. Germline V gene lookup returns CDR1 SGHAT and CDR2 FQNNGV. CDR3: CASSHLSGGGAYNEQFF. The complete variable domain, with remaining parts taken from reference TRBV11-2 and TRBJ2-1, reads EAGVAQSPRYKIIEKRQSVAFWCNPISGHATLYWYQQILGQGPKLLIQFQNNGVVDDSQLPKDRFSAERLKGVDSTLKIQPAKLEDSAVYLCASSHLSGGGAYNEQFFGPGTRLTVL.

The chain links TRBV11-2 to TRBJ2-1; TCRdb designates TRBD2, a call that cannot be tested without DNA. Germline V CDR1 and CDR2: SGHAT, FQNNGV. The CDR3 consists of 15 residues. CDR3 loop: CASTPTGGSYNEQFF. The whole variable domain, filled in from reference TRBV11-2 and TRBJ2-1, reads EAGVAQSPRYKIIEKRQSVAFWCNPISGHATLYWYQQILGQGPKLLIQFQNNGVVDDSQLPKDRFSAERLKGVDSTLKIQPAKLEDSAVYLCASTPTGGSYNEQFFGPGTRLTVL.

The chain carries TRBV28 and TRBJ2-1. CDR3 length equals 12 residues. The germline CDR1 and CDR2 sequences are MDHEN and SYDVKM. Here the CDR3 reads CATRKWGDEQFF.

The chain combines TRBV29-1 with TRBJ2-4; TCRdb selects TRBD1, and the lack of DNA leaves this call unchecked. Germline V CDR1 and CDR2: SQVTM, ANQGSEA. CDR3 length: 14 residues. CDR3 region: CSVEVAGTTLIQYF.

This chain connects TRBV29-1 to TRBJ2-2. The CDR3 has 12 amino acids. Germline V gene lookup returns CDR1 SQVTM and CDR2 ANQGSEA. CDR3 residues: CSVYASTGELFF.